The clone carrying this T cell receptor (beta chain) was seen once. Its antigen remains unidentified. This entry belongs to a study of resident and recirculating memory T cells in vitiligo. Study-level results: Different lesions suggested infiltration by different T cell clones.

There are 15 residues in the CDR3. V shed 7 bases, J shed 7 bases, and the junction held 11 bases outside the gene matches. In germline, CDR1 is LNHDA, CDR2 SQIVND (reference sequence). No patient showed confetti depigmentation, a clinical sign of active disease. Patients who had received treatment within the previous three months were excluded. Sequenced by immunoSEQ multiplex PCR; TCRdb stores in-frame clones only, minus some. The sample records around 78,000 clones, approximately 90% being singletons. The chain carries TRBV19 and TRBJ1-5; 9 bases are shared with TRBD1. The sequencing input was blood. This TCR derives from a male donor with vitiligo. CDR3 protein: CASTTLQGASQPQHF. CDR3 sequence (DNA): TGTGCCAGTACCACCCTACAGGGGGCAAGCCAGCCCCAGCATTTT.